The 25 T cell receptor beta chains presented below share a single source sample, sequenced in a study of T cell responses to AZD1222 COVID-19 vaccine. Sequencing used immunoSEQ multiplex PCR; TCRdb keeps in-frame clones, though not all of them. The sample gives tens of thousands of clones, 70% to 90% of which show up once; around 16% is in the top ten. Source: peripheral blood, taken on day 0 of AZD1222 vaccination. These receptors were taken from an adult in good health.

The chain joins TRBV14 to TRBJ2-7; TRBD2 might be the D (7 bases). Trimming pared 3 bases from V and 3 bases from J, leaving 12 bases between. Per germline, CDR1 SGHDN and CDR2 FVKESK. This CDR3 region has 14 residues. The CDR3 nucleotides are TGTGCCAGCAGCCAGCGGGGGCCGAACTACGAGCAGTACTTC. Amino acids: CASSQRGPNYEQYF.

The chain couples TRBV6-1 to TRBJ2-5; TRBD1 aligns across 8 bases. This CDR3 comprises 16 residues. The V and J ends lost 4 bases and 4 bases, in that order; junction bases with no gene match: 11. In germline, CDR1 is MNHNS, CDR2 SASEGT. The CDR3 sequence is CASSGPGTGTPETQYF. CDR3 DNA: TGTGCCAGCAGTGGTCCCGGGACAGGTACCCCAGAGACCCAGTACTTC.

This chain links TRBV2 with TRBJ2-1, with D perhaps matching TRBD1 or TRBD2 (6 bases each). The CDR3 runs 12 residues. Germline assignment: CDR1 SNHLY and CDR2 FYNNEI. V lost 9 bases, J lost 9 bases, and 15 bases lay in between. The DNA for the CDR3 is TGTGCCAGTCGTATAGGGGGGATTGAGCAGTTCTTC. It encodes CASRIGGIEQFF.

This clone is a singleton in its sample. The CDR3, as DNA: TGTGCCAGCAGTTCCTACAGGGGTCTGAGCACTGAAGCTTTCTTT. Translated, it gives CASSSYRGLSTEAFF. The V and J genes are TRBV28 and TRBJ1-1, with 7 bases identical to TRBD1. Trimming at V came to 4 bases and at J to 4 bases, leaving 9 bases not matched to a gene. The CDR3 loop spans 15 amino acids. The germline gives CDR1 MDHEN, CDR2 SYDVKM.

The genes are TRBV3-1 (or the pseudogene TRBV3-2) and TRBJ1-2, with 7 bases fitting TRBD1. Germline assignment: CDR1 LGHDT and CDR2 YNNKEL (reference sequence). The CDR3 has 16 residues. With V trimmed by 2 bases and J by 4 bases, 10 bases remained unmatched. CDR3 sequence (DNA): TGTGCCAGCAGCCAACTAATACAGGGGCTAACCTATGGCTACACCTTC. This translates into CASSQLIQGLTYGYTF.

The rearrangement joins TRBV28 to TRBJ2-3; D is uncertain. CDR3 length: 11 amino acids. Germline V lookup: CDR1 MDHEN, CDR2 SYDVKM. V was cut by 2 bases and J by 5 bases, with 2 bases left in between. As DNA, the CDR3 is TGTGCCAGCAGTTTAATAGATACGCAGTATTTT. It yields the protein CASSLIDTQYF.

This chain joins TRBV9 and TRBJ1-5, with unresolved D. Germline CDR1 is SGDLS and CDR2 is YYNGEE. V shed 4 bases and J shed 3 bases, with 8 bases lying between them. This CDR3 has 13 amino acids. The CDR3 loop reads CASSSGPNQPQHF. In DNA form, the CDR3 reads TGTGCCAGCAGCTCCGGGCCCAATCAGCCCCAGCATTTT.

In its sample, this clone was seen a few times. The rearrangement links TRBV9 to TRBJ1-4; 7 bases are shared with TRBD1. V was clipped by 0 bases and J by 8 bases; unmatched bases: 4. CDR1 and CDR2 from the germline V gene are SGDLS and YYNGEE. This CDR3 comprises 14 residues. Here the CDR3 reads CASSVEEGAEKLFF. The CDR3 region has the DNA TGTGCCAGCAGCGTAGAGGAGGGGGCGGAAAAACTGTTTTTT.

This chain links TRBV18 with TRBJ2-1; 7 nucleotides line up with TRBD1. The CDR3 is made up of 14 amino acids. J was trimmed by 6 bases and V by 4 bases; bases with no gene match: 6. Per the germline V gene, CDR1 is KGHSH and CDR2 is LQKENI. In DNA, the CDR3 is TGTGCCAGCTCACTAACCGGGACAGCCAATGAGCAGTTCTTC. Translation gives CASSLTGTANEQFF.

The chain combines TRBV27 with TRBJ2-1, with 14 positions matching TRBD2. CDR3 length: 14 residues. CDR1 is MNHEY, CDR2 SMNVEV, per germline (reference sequence). Losses at the gene ends were 6 bases for V and 9 bases for J; bases not matched to a gene: 4. The CDR3 loop is CASRTSGGAREQFF. The DNA of the CDR3 is TGTGCCAGCAGGACTAGCGGGGGGGCGCGTGAGCAGTTCTTC.

This clone was detected once. V and J are TRBV15 and TRBJ1-5; perhaps TRBD1 as D (5 bases). CDR1 is LNHNV and CDR2 is YYDKDF in the germline V gene (reference sequence). The V gene lost 4 bases and the J gene lost 1 base, with 11 bases spanning the gap. This CDR3 comprises 15 residues. This CDR3 reads CATSIFRDSNQPQHF. The DNA of the CDR3 is TGTGCCACCAGCATCTTCCGGGACAGCAATCAGCCCCAGCATTTT.

The chain is built from TRBV7-5 and TRBJ2-7; TRBD1, the table's D call, lacks a check against the DNA. TRBV7-5 has pseudogene status. The CDR3 runs to 17 residues. CDR3 residues: CVRSRNHTGAFTYEQYF. CDR3 DNA: TGTGTCAGAAGCCGTAACCACACAGGGGCCTTTACCTACGAGCAGTACTTC.

V is TRBV6-5 and J is TRBJ2-2, with 9 positions matching TRBD1. There are 15 residues in the CDR3. The junction had 9 bases not matched to a gene; V was cut back by 5 bases and J by 8 bases. Germline V gene lookup returns CDR1 MNHEY and CDR2 SVGAGI. CDR3 bases: TGTGCCAGCAGTCCGGGACAGGGAATTTTAGGGGAGCTGTTTTTT. Its protein is CASSPGQGILGELFF.

The rearrangement uses TRBV28 and TRBJ1-2; 8 nucleotides align to TRBD1. The CDR3 contains 13 residues. The trim removed 7 bases at V and 8 bases at J, leaving 9 bases unmatched. Germline CDR1 reads MDHEN; CDR2 reads SYDVKM. The DNA for the CDR3 is TGTGCCAGCACCCGGGACAGGATCGTCGGCTACACCTTC. This encodes CASTRDRIVGYTF.

V gene TRBV5-1 combines with J gene TRBJ2-2; D perhaps matches TRBD2 (7 bases). The CDR3 covers 17 residues. The V end was cut by 0 bases, the J end by 2 bases, with 14 bases between. Looked up from germline, CDR1 is SGHRS and CDR2 is YFSETQ. The CDR3 loop is CASSLGRGARNTGELFF. CDR3 bases: TGCGCCAGCAGCTTGGGCCGGGGGGCGAGAAACACCGGGGAGCTGTTTTTT.

V gene TRBV11-2 combines with J gene TRBJ1-6; TRBD1 matches at 9 bases. V was pared by 4 bases and J by 8 bases, with 6 bases of the junction left unmatched. Looked up from germline, CDR1 is SGHAT and CDR2 is FQNNGV. The CDR3 totals 15 residues. The chain's CDR3 is CASSSDRGLYSPLHF. Here the CDR3 DNA reads TGTGCCAGCAGCTCCGACAGGGGGTTATATTCACCCCTCCACTTT.

The chain has TRBV29-1 and TRBJ1-1, with D uncertain. V was clipped by 5 bases and J by 1 base, with 11 bases between them. The CDR3 has 13 residues. From germline, CDR1 is SQVTM and CDR2 ANQGSEA. The CDR3 coding sequence is TGCAGCGTTTCGTGGATAGAGAACACTGAAGCTTTCTTT. Translated, it gives CSVSWIENTEAFF.

This sequence joins TRBV30 and TRBJ1-2; D is unresolved. Deletions cut 0 bases from V and 4 bases from J, with 9 bases between. The CDR3 spans 13 residues. Germline lookup yields CDR1 GTSNPN and CDR2 SVGIG (reference sequence). As DNA, the CDR3 is TGTGCCTGGAGTGTACTTGGACTCTATGGCTACACCTTC. Protein sequence: CAWSVLGLYGYTF.

V is TRBV2 and J is TRBJ1-5; D remains unclear. V gave up 6 bases and J gave up 3 bases, with 6 bases separating them. The length of the CDR3 is 12 residues. Germline V gives CDR1 SNHLY, CDR2 FYNNEI. Here the CDR3 reads CASRADNQPQHF. The CDR3 DNA reads as TGTGCCAGCAGGGCGGACAATCAGCCCCAGCATTTT.

The chain has TRBV5-6 and TRBJ2-7; possible D gene TRBD2, 6 bases. Trimming took 1 base from V and 4 from J, leaving 12 bases between them. This CDR3 region has 14 residues. Germline V CDR1 and CDR2: SGHDT, YYEEEE. CDR3 residues: CASSLLGGMYEQYF. The CDR3 nucleotides are TGTGCCAGCAGCTTGTTGGGGGGTATGTACGAGCAGTACTTC.

The J gene is TRBJ1-5, the V gene TRBV6-5; D is ambiguous. This CDR3 has 15 amino acids. Germline CDR1 reads MNHEY; CDR2 reads SVGAGI. Between the trimmed V and J ends, which lost 3 bases and 3 bases, there was a span of 12 bases. DNA of the CDR3: TGTGCCAGCAGTTATAGTGTTGGGATCAATCAGCCCCAGCATTTT. Its protein product is CASSYSVGINQPQHF.

The CDR3 sequence: CASSRRQAGRTDTQYF. The CDR3 DNA reads as TGTGCCAGCAGTCGCCGACAGGCGGGTAGGACAGATACGCAGTATTTT. The V call is TRBV28, the J call TRBJ2-3; D possibly corresponds to TRBD1 (6 bases). In germline, CDR1 is MDHEN, CDR2 SYDVKM. The length of the CDR3 is 16 residues. Trimming cost V 5 bases and J 3 bases, with 18 bases left between them.

Regarding this clone: A junction boundary mismatches the germline segment, possibly from a read error. CDR3 bases: TGTGCCAGCAGGCAAGCCGGGACACCCCTATCGCAGTTCTTC. Protein: CASRQAGTPLSQFF. This sequence joins TRBV3-1 (or the pseudogene TRBV3-2) and TRBJ2-1, with D possibly being TRBD1 (6 bases). CDR3 length: 14 residues. Germline CDR1 is LGHDT and CDR2 is YNNKEL (reference sequence).

The gene calls are TRBV6-5 and TRBJ1-1; D not resolved. The CDR3 has 12 amino acids. CDR1 and CDR2 (germline): MNHEY, SVGAGI. Trimming left V 0 bases short and J 8 bases short, with 7 bases between. As DNA, the CDR3 is TGTGCCAGCAGTTACTCGATAATGGAAGCTTTCTTT. Protein: CASSYSIMEAFF.

This clone was recorded a few times. The chain links TRBV28 to TRBJ1-2, with D hard to call. Germline loops: CDR1 MDHEN, CDR2 SYDVKM. The CDR3 contains 15 residues. V lost 1 base, J lost 4 bases, and 13 bases lay in between. CDR3 residues: CASSLLNPMGYGYTF. CDR3 nucleotides: TGTGCCAGCAGTTTATTGAACCCTATGGGCTATGGCTACACCTTC.